This TCR beta chain was captured by sequencing in a study of T-cell memory formation after mild COVID-19. Study findings and constraints: Researchers found some responding clones in pre-infection memory, a sign that cross-reactive memory joined. Contracting clones localized mainly to CM and EM when CD4+ and mainly to EMRA when CD8+. A second wave expanding day 15 to 37 was CD4+-biased; contracting clones were balanced.

V lost 3 bases and J lost 6; bases outside the gene matches: 2. CDR3 size: 13 residues. CDR1 and CDR2 from the germline V gene are KGHSH and LQKENI. TCRalpha and TCRbeta libraries used 5'RACE with constant-segment primers and UMIs. TCRdb processed the 5' RACE reads anew with MiXCR; each CDR3 protein has one entry. The top ten hold about 22% of the sample, which has nearly 350,000 distinct CDR3 sequences, 10% to 15% seen once. This clonotype was seen ten or more times. Its antigen is still unknown. This chain joins TRBV18 and TRBJ2-1; the match to TRBD1 covers 7 bases. Sequenced input: PBMCs or a T cell subset sorted from them (not recorded which). The source of this sequence is a man aged 18 to 30 who had mild COVID-19 (a few samples of this study predate the infection). Cell type and time point are not known. CDR3 protein: CASSPGQANEQFF. CDR3 bases: TGTGCCAGCTCACCCGGACAGGCCAATGAGCAGTTCTTC.